This TCR beta chain is drawn from a study of CD8 T cells in Susac syndrome. V lost 4 bases, J lost 2 bases, and 5 bases stayed unmatched. CDR3 length: 15 amino acids. Germline lookup yields CDR1 SGDLS and CDR2 YYNGEE. Blood CD8+ and CD4+ T cells underwent high-throughput TCR beta sequencing. The individuals used as controls were healthy donors who had been matched for both age and sex. Random hexamers were used to reverse transcribe about 0.5 to 1 ug of RNA. Amplification of TCR beta CDR3 was carried out by immunoSEQ multiplex PCR, which covered 54 Vbeta and 13 Jbeta segments. TCRdb reprocessed the immunoSEQ multiplex PCR reads with MiXCR, giving one entry per CDR3 protein. The sample consists of 150,000 to 200,000 distinct CDR3 sequences, about 94% of them appearing once.

The rearrangement links TRBV9 to TRBJ2-5; TRBD1 matches 10 bases. Material: CD4+ T cells from PBMCs. The source of this sequence is a human donor in good health. The CDR3 protein is CASSFRTGGQETQYF. CDR3 in DNA: TGTGCCAGCAGCTTCCGGACAGGGGGGCAAGAGACCCAGTACTTC. The whole variable domain, remainder taken from reference TRBV9 and TRBJ2-5, is DSGVTQTPKHLITATGQRVTLRCSPRSGDLSVYWYQQSLDQGLQFLIQYYNGEERAKGNILERFSAQQFPDLHSELNLSSLELGDSALYFCASSFRTGGQETQYFGPGTRLLVL.